Listed here are 20 T cell receptor beta chains from one sample, sequenced in a study of beta chain features in type 1 diabetes. Every isolated RNA sample was fully reverse transcribed, so sequencing captured expressed TCRB transcripts. Repertoires were generated with immunoSEQ multiplex PCR, while TCRdb's copy carries only in-frame clones and drops some. The repertoire holds roughly 400,000 clones, with over 13% as singletons. Input material: naive CD4+ T cells from blood. The receptors derive from a woman between 18 and 29 years old in good health.

This chain links TRBV30 with TRBJ2-3; 7 nucleotides align to TRBD2. CDR1 and CDR2 (germline): GTSNPN, SVGIG (reference sequence). V was pared by 7 bases and J by 2 bases, with 9 bases of the junction left unmatched. The CDR3 covers 14 residues. CDR3 loop: CALQTSRFTDTQYF. DNA for the CDR3: TGTGCCTTGCAGACTAGCAGATTCACAGATACGCAGTATTTT.

J is TRBJ1-2 and V is TRBV25-1; D gene uncertain. V dropped 5 bases and J dropped 4 bases, with 17 bases sitting between them. This CDR3 spans 15 amino acids. CDR1 and CDR2 (germline): MGHDK, SYGVNS. The CDR3 sequence: CASSRDSGIGYGYTF. For the CDR3, the DNA is TGTGCCAGCAGTCGGGATTCGGGGATAGGCTATGGCTACACCTTC.

A few counts support this clone. The V and J genes are TRBV5-1 and TRBJ1-2; 9 bases fit TRBD1. This CDR3 spans 15 amino acids. Per germline, CDR1 SGHRS and CDR2 YFSETQ. V dropped 3 bases and J dropped 2; count of bases not matched to a gene: 5. For the CDR3, the DNA is TGCGCCAGCAGCTCCCAGACAGGGGGGAACTATGGCTACACCTTC. It codes for CASSSQTGGNYGYTF.

This clone turned up a few times. The V gene is TRBV5-1, the J gene TRBJ2-1; 9 bases map to TRBD2. The CDR3 runs 18 residues. V lost 4 bases to trimming and J lost 6 bases; unmatched junction nucleotides: 17. Germline CDR1 is SGHRS and CDR2 is YFSETQ. The CDR3 sequence is CASSETSLTSGASNEQFF. The CDR3 nucleotides are TGCGCCAGCAGCGAAACCAGCCTGACTAGCGGAGCGAGCAATGAGCAGTTCTTC.

A few counts support this clone. This chain joins TRBV30 and TRBJ2-7, with D perhaps TRBD1 (6 bases). CDR1 and CDR2 (germline): GTSNPN, SVGIG (reference sequence). V lost 3 bases and J 6 bases, leaving 15 bases between the germline ends. This CDR3 has 13 amino acids. The CDR3 protein is CAWRPHLTGEQYF. The CDR3, as DNA: TGTGCCTGGAGACCTCATTTGACAGGCGAGCAGTACTTC. The whole variable domain, filled in from reference TRBV30 and TRBJ2-7, reads SQTIHQWPATLVQPVGSPLSLECTVEGTSNPNLYWYRQAAGRGLQLLFYSVGIGQISSEVPQNLSASRPQDRQFILSSKKLLLSDSGFYLCAWRPHLTGEQYFGPGTRLTVT.

The V and J genes are TRBV28 and TRBJ1-5, with TRBD1 as a possible D gene (5 bases). Between the trimmed V and J ends, which lost 8 bases and 0 bases, there was a span of 11 bases. Germline V gene data show CDR1 as MDHEN and CDR2 as SYDVKM. The CDR3 runs 14 residues. CDR3 protein: CASGAVLSNQPQHF. In nucleotides, the CDR3 is TGTGCCAGCGGGGCAGTCCTTAGCAATCAGCCCCAGCATTTT.

The CDR3 loop reads CASSSYSGRAEQYF. CDR3 coding DNA: TGTGCCAGCAGCTCCTATAGCGGGAGGGCCGAGCAGTACTTC. This chain links TRBV7-9 with TRBJ2-7, with 11 bases matching TRBD2. This CDR3 is 14 amino acids long. Germline V gene lookup returns CDR1 SEHNR and CDR2 FQNEAQ (reference sequence). With V trimmed by 4 bases and J by 6 bases, 5 bases remained unmatched. The variable domain in full, with the rest retrieved from reference TRBV7-9 and TRBJ2-7, is DTGVSQNPRHKITKRGQNVTFRCDPISEHNRLYWYRQTLGQGPEFLTYFQNEAQLEKSRLLSDRFSAERPKGSFSTLEIQRTEQGDSAMYLCASSSYSGRAEQYFGPGTRLTVT.

This clone was counted only a few times. CDR3 nucleotides: TGCAGCGTTGGGAGAATTTACCGGGACACGCAAGAGACCCAGTACTTC. This codes for CSVGRIYRDTQETQYF. The V gene is TRBV29-1, the J gene TRBJ2-5; D perhaps matches TRBD1 (6 bases). Germline V gene sequence: CDR1 SQVTM, CDR2 ANQGSEA. V was shortened by 4 bases and J by 2 bases, with 20 bases between the two germline ends. The CDR3 extends over 16 amino acids.

This clone came up a few times. The J gene is TRBJ2-1, the V gene TRBV29-1, with D hard to call. Per germline, CDR1 SQVTM and CDR2 ANQGSEA. CDR3 length equals 14 residues. Trimming left V 8 bases short and J 6 bases short, with 20 bases between. The CDR3 is CSSPWWRNGNEQFF. The CDR3 region has the DNA TGCAGCTCACCTTGGTGGCGGAACGGCAATGAGCAGTTCTTC.

The V call is TRBV29-1, the J call TRBJ2-3; D is perhaps TRBD2 (6 bases). The CDR3 is made up of 13 amino acids. The V end was cut by 4 bases, the J end by 0 bases, with 8 bases between. The germline V gene has CDR1 SQVTM and CDR2 ANQGSEA. The CDR3 coding sequence is TGCAGCGTTGGCGGGATCAGCACAGATACGCAGTATTTT. This encodes CSVGGISTDTQYF.

This chain connects TRBV10-3 to TRBJ1-1; a weak D match, TRBD1 (6 bases). Germline assignment: CDR1 ENHRY and CDR2 SYGVKD. The CDR3 extends over 13 amino acids. Deletions cut 11 bases from V and 0 bases from J, with 13 bases between. CDR3 amino acids: CAQRTEMNTEAFF. The CDR3 nucleotides read TGTGCCCAACGGACAGAGATGAACACTGAAGCTTTCTTT.

The CDR3 spells CASSYSPGTGNAAQHF. The CDR3 DNA reads TGTGCCAGCAGTTACTCGCCCGGGACAGGTAACGCGGCCCAGCATTTT. This sequence joins TRBV6-5 and TRBJ1-5, with TRBD1 identical over 8 bases. With 0 bases clipped from V and 11 bases from J, the junction kept 12 bases outside the gene matches. Germline CDR1 and CDR2: MNHEY and SVGAGI. The CDR3 extends over 16 amino acids.

For the CDR3, the DNA is TGTGCCAGCAGCCCAAGACAGGGGGCGGATGAAAAACTGTTTTTT. Translation: CASSPRQGADEKLFF. V and J are TRBV9 and TRBJ1-4, with 10 bases matching TRBD1. J gave up 6 bases and V 4 bases, and 6 bases lay outside the gene matches. Germline V gene sequence: CDR1 SGDLS, CDR2 YYNGEE. CDR3 length equals 15 residues.

The chain employs TRBV4-1 and TRBJ1-5; D not certain. The CDR3 is made up of 14 amino acids. Trimming left V 0 bases short and J 7 bases short, with 10 bases between. Looked up from germline, CDR1 is MGHRA and CDR2 is YSYEKL. The CDR3 coding sequence is TGCGCCAGCAGCCAAGATGCGGCGAGACAGCCCCAGCATTTT. It translates to CASSQDAARQPQHF.

This clone occurred a few times. The chain uses TRBV15 and TRBJ1-2; D is unclear. V lost 1 base, J lost 0 bases, and 9 bases lay in between. Germline V CDR1 and CDR2: LNHNV, YYDKDF (reference sequence). The CDR3 loop spans 15 amino acids. The CDR3 region has the DNA TGTGCCACCAGCAGAGTGGGCAGCCCTAACTATGGCTACACCTTC. As protein: CATSRVGSPNYGYTF.

The chain joins TRBV7-9 to TRBJ2-1; TRBD1 might be the D (5 bases). Germline assignment: CDR1 SEHNR and CDR2 FQNEAQ (reference sequence). V was pared by 4 bases and J by 1 base, with 14 bases between. This CDR3 region has 16 residues. The CDR3 sequence: CASSSPKGDSYNEQFF. CDR3 nucleotides: TGTGCCAGCAGCTCCCCCAAAGGGGATTCCTACAATGAGCAGTTCTTC.

The table lists this clone with a few counts. This chain links TRBV7-9 with TRBJ1-1, with a weak D call TRBD1 (6 bases). From germline, CDR1 is SEHNR and CDR2 FQNEAQ (reference sequence). This CDR3 is built from 15 residues. Trimming took off 5 bases at V and 0 bases at J, with 13 bases between the two ends. This CDR3 is CASSQGTGLNTEAFF. The CDR3, as DNA: TGTGCCAGCAGCCAGGGAACAGGGCTGAACACTGAAGCTTTCTTT.

The chain joins TRBV4-2 to TRBJ1-1, with 7 nucleotides matching TRBD1. This CDR3 contains 16 residues. Germline loops: CDR1 LGHNA, CDR2 YNFKEQ. The ends lost 2 bases at V and 4 bases at J; junction bases unmatched: 10. The CDR3, as DNA: TGTGCCAGCAGCCAATTCTCCTCCGGGACAGTCACTGAAGCTTTCTTT. Translated: CASSQFSSGTVTEAFF.

V and J are TRBV11-2 and TRBJ2-3; weak D call: TRBD1 (6 bases). Between the trimmed V and J ends, which lost 0 bases and 3 bases, there was a span of 10 bases. This CDR3 has 15 residues. CDR1 and CDR2 from the germline V gene are SGHAT and FQNNGV. Here the CDR3 reads CASSLDQGMTDTQYF. CDR3 nucleotide sequence: TGTGCCAGCAGCTTAGATCAGGGGATGACAGATACGCAGTATTTT.

The V gene is TRBV28, the J gene TRBJ1-1; TRBD1 is a possible D gene (5 bases). The CDR3 has 12 amino acids. Trimming cost V 8 bases and J 5 bases, with 12 bases left between them. CDR1 MDHEN and CDR2 SYDVKM come from the germline V gene. This CDR3 reads CASVRGLTEAFF. In DNA, the CDR3 is TGTGCCAGCGTTAGGGGATTGACTGAAGCTTTCTTT. Supplemented by reference TRBV28 and TRBJ1-1, the full variable domain reads DVKVTQSSRYLVKRTGEKVFLECVQDMDHENMFWYRQDPGLGLRLIYFSYDVKMKEKGDIPEGYSVSREKKERFSLILESASTNQTSMYLCASVRGLTEAFFGQGTRLTVV.